These 22 T cell receptor beta chains were sequenced from one sample in a study of T cells in Graves' hyperthyroidism and ophthalmopathy. The investigators amplified TCR beta CDR3 regions from RNA transcripts. The HTBI primer set was used in a first-round RT-PCR of the TCR CDR3. TCRdb reanalysed the multiplex PCR reads using MiXCR and keeps one entry per CDR3 protein. Here the sample spans around 300,000 distinct CDR3 sequences, approximately 14% being singletons. Sequencing was done on a sample of blood. The receptors stem from a woman aged 40 to 49 with Graves' hyperthyroidism.

This clonotype appeared many times. The chain couples TRBV6-1 to TRBJ2-5, with TRBD2 matching 7 bases. The ends lost 5 bases at V and 0 bases at J; junction bases unmatched: 6. Looked up from germline, CDR1 is MNHNS and CDR2 is SASEGT. CDR3 size: 15 residues. The CDR3 nucleotides read TGTGCCAGCAGTAGGGGAGGGGTGTACCAAGAGACCCAGTACTTC. It encodes CASSRGGVYQETQYF.

In this sample, this clonotype turned up many times. This sequence joins TRBV28 and TRBJ2-3; possibly TRBD1 for D (6 bases). The V and J ends lost 5 bases and 1 base respectively, with 10 bases between them. The CDR3 runs to 14 residues. Looked up from germline, CDR1 is MDHEN and CDR2 is SYDVKM. This CDR3 is CASSRQEGTDTQYF. The CDR3 DNA follows: TGTGCCAGCAGTCGACAGGAGGGCACAGATACGCAGTATTTT.

This clonotype was recorded many times. The V and J genes are TRBV11-3 and TRBJ1-3, with TRBD1 as a possible D gene (6 bases). The germline gives CDR1 SGHNT, CDR2 YENEEA. The CDR3 spans 15 residues. V lost 2 bases, J lost 1 base, and 9 bases lay in between. The CDR3 nucleotides read TGTGCCAGCAGCTTAACAGGGAAGTCTGGAAACACCATATATTTT. This codes for CASSLTGKSGNTIYF.

This clonotype was counted once. A read error may be the cause here, since a much bigger clone is one base away. The CDR3 does not close with the conserved phenylalanine or tryptophan, likely indicating a read error. This chain joins TRBV24-1 and TRBJ2-3; D is undetermined. V lost 3 bases and J lost 0, with 9 bases in between. Germline V gives CDR1 KGHDR, CDR2 SFDVKD. The CDR3 loop spans 15 amino acids. The CDR3 coding sequence is TGTGCCACCAGTGATCCCGCGGCGAGCACAGATACGCAGTATCTT. Translated: CATSDPAASTDTQYL.

In this sample, this clonotype turned up many times. This chain connects TRBV2 to TRBJ1-1, with D possibly TRBD1 on 5 matching bases. Per the germline V gene, CDR1 is SNHLY and CDR2 is FYNNEI. The ends were cut back, 7 bases at V and 1 base at J, with 16 bases in the middle. The CDR3 covers 15 residues. CDR3 protein: CASNGGLGSNTEAFF. The CDR3, as DNA: TGTGCCAGCAATGGGGGGTTGGGTTCGAACACTGAAGCTTTCTTT.

The chain joins TRBV15 to TRBJ1-4, with 10 bases aligning to TRBD1. Trimming took 5 bases from V and 0 from J; bases not matched to a gene: 6. Germline V CDR1 and CDR2: LNHNV, YYDKDF (reference sequence). The CDR3 consists of 17 residues. In DNA, the CDR3 is TGTGCCACCAGCCCGGGACAGGGGAGTGCAACTAATGAAAAACTGTTTTTT. Its translation is CATSPGQGSATNEKLFF.

This clonotype was observed many times. The chain has TRBV2 and TRBJ2-2, with D perhaps TRBD2 (6 bases). CDR1 is SNHLY and CDR2 is FYNNEI in the germline V gene. Between the trimmed V and J ends, which lost 11 bases and 5 bases, there was a span of 9 bases. CDR3 length equals 11 residues. The CDR3 DNA reads TGTGCCGCTGGGGGGACCGGGGAGCTGTTTTTT. It encodes CAAGGTGELFF.

The V gene is TRBV6-1, the J gene TRBJ1-3; 9 nucleotides align to TRBD1. This CDR3 has 13 residues. Trimming at V came to 8 bases and at J to 2 bases, leaving 1 base not matched to a gene. Germline V CDR1 and CDR2: MNHNS, SASEGT. The CDR3 region has the DNA TGTGCCAGCTGGACAGGGGCTGGAAACACCATATATTTT. This sequence encodes CASWTGAGNTIYF.

This clonotype was detected ten times or more. A single base separates this from a much larger clone, so it may be a read error. The V and J genes are TRBV2 and TRBJ1-1; D gene uncertain. The germline V gene has CDR1 SNHLY and CDR2 FYNNEI. The CDR3 consists of 13 residues. CDR3 loop: CVSRRAQAFEAFF. The CDR3 nucleotides read TGTGTCAGCAGGAGAGCGCAGGCATTTGAAGCTTTCTTT.

This clonotype was recorded many times. The chain couples TRBV3-1 to TRBJ2-1; 8 nucleotides agree with TRBD2. CDR1 and CDR2 from the germline V gene are LGHDT and YNNKEL (reference sequence). This CDR3 region has 18 residues. Trimming took 4 bases from V and 1 from J; bases not matched to a gene: 12. In DNA, the CDR3 is TGTGCCAGCAGCCCAAGCGGGTCGCGGGAGGCTTCCTACAATGAGCAGTTCTTC. Protein: CASSPSGSREASYNEQFF.

This clonotype appeared many times. The chain links TRBV11-3 to TRBJ2-3; 7 nucleotides match TRBD2. Looked up from germline, CDR1 is SGHNT and CDR2 is YENEEA. CDR3 length equals 15 residues. With V trimmed by 3 bases and J by 4 bases, 7 bases remained unmatched. The CDR3 loop reads CASSLVREASDTQYF. CDR3 coding DNA: TGTGCCAGCAGCTTGGTCCGGGAGGCCTCAGATACGCAGTATTTT.

This clonotype was counted many times. This chain connects TRBV6-1 to TRBJ2-2; D gene uncertain. CDR1 is MNHNS and CDR2 is SASEGT in the germline V gene. With 5 bases removed from V and 2 bases from J, the gap between germline ends came to 3 bases. The CDR3 has 12 amino acids. CDR3 bases: TGTGCCAGCAGTCCCAACACCGGGGAGCTGTTTTTT. Protein sequence: CASSPNTGELFF.

The V call is TRBV5-1, the J call TRBJ2-1; a possible D gene is TRBD1 (6 bases). Germline CDR1 reads SGHRS; CDR2 reads YFSETQ. This CDR3 contains 15 residues. V gave up 2 bases and J gave up 8 bases, with 17 bases separating them. CDR3 sequence (DNA): TGCGCCAGCAGCTTAGGGTACACAGGGTCGCATGAGCAGTTCTTC. Residues: CASSLGYTGSHEQFF.

This clonotype showed up many times. CDR3 loop: CASSSEGSYGYTF. DNA for the CDR3: TGTGCCAGCAGCTCGGAAGGGAGCTATGGCTACACCTTC. The chain is built from TRBV11-1 and TRBJ1-2; D is unresolved. Looked up from germline, CDR1 is SGHAT and CDR2 is FQDESV (reference sequence). The CDR3 length is 13 residues. Trimming removed 4 bases from V and 4 bases from J, with 10 bases in between.

This clonotype was detected a few times. The V gene is TRBV12-3 or TRBV12-4, the J gene TRBJ2-1; 7 positions agree with TRBD2. The CDR3 extends over 17 amino acids. Germline trimming cut 1 base from V and 0 bases from J; bases unmatched to any gene: 6. The CDR3 DNA sequence: TGTGCCAGCAGTTTAGGCCTTCTAGCGGACTCCTACAATGAGCAGTTCTTC. It yields the protein CASSLGLLADSYNEQFF.

The chain recombines TRBV12-3 or TRBV12-4 with TRBJ2-3; 10 bases align to TRBD1. Trimming at V came to 6 bases and at J to 6 bases, leaving 15 bases not matched to a gene. The CDR3 runs 17 residues. CDR3 coding DNA: TGTGCCAGCAGCCCCGGGACAGGGGCAGATGGCGCGGATACGCAGTATTTT. Translated: CASSPGTGADGADTQYF.

In its sample, this clonotype was seen many times. The chain is built from TRBV20-1 and TRBJ2-1; D perhaps matches TRBD2 (5 bases). Germline CDR1 reads DFQATT; CDR2 reads SNEGSKA (reference sequence). The CDR3 extends over 13 amino acids. The V end lost 6 bases, the J end lost 6 bases, and 15 bases lay between the germline ends. In DNA form, the CDR3 reads TGCAGTGCCTGGGTTGGCGGGTCCAATGAGCAGTTCTTC. It yields the protein CSAWVGGSNEQFF.

This clonotype was counted a few times. The chain uses TRBV7-3 and TRBJ2-7, with 8 bases identical to TRBD1. CDR1 is SGHTA, CDR2 FQGTGA, per germline. With 4 bases clipped from V and 6 bases from J, the junction kept 8 bases outside the gene matches. This CDR3 region has 14 residues. The CDR3, as DNA: TGTGCCAGCAGCTCCTCGCAGGGGGCCGGCGAGCAGTACTTC. This gives the protein CASSSSQGAGEQYF.

In this sample, this clonotype turned up many times. The J gene is TRBJ2-3, the V gene TRBV29-1; D may be TRBD1 (6 bases). The CDR3 has 12 residues. Germline V gene data show CDR1 as SQVTM and CDR2 as ANQGSEA. V was pared by 6 bases and J by 3 bases, with 10 bases between. This CDR3 is CSVQGYTDTQYF. The DNA for the CDR3 is TGCAGCGTCCAGGGGTATACAGATACGCAGTATTTT.

This clonotype was picked up many times. CDR3 sequence reads: CASSYSGQSTEAFF. The CDR3 DNA is TGTGCCAGCAGTTACTCCGGACAATCGACTGAAGCTTTCTTT. The rearrangement uses TRBV6-5 and TRBJ1-1; possibly TRBD1 for D (5 bases). The V and J ends lost 0 bases and 5 bases respectively, with 10 bases between them. The CDR3 has 14 amino acids. CDR1 is MNHEY and CDR2 is SVGAGI in the germline V gene.

This clonotype was counted many times. The junction and the germline gene differ at one end; a read error may be behind it. The J gene is TRBJ1-1, the V gene TRBV11-2; tentatively, D is TRBD1 (5 bases). The germline V gene has CDR1 SGHAT and CDR2 FQNNGV. This CDR3 spans 11 amino acids. This CDR3 reads CASSIQWTLSF. DNA for the CDR3: TGTGCCAGCAGCATACAGTGGACACTTTCCTTT.

This clonotype has a single count. A much larger clone lies a single base off, so this may be a read error. The rearrangement joins TRBV5-1 to TRBJ1-1, with D perhaps TRBD1 (5 bases). CDR3 length: 14 amino acids. The V gene lost 1 base and the J gene lost 6 bases, with 13 bases spanning the gap. The V gene's germline CDR1 is SGHRS and CDR2 YFSETQ. The chain's CDR3 is CASSLIQGGPEAFF. CDR3 DNA: TGCGCCAGCAGCTTGATTCAGGGTGGCCCTGAAGCTTTCTTT.